What follows describes a single T cell receptor beta chain. These data come from a study of T cell responses to AZD1222 COVID-19 vaccine. Data came from immunoSEQ multiplex PCR; TCRdb stores just in-frame clones and leaves some out. The table has 57,000 or so clones, 85% to 90% seen once. CDR1 is SNHLY and CDR2 is FYNNEI in the germline V gene. V shed 6 bases and J 2 bases; nucleotides not matched to a gene: 5. CDR3 length: 14 residues. Sample: peripheral blood, taken on day 0 of MenACWY control vaccination. V and J are TRBV2 and TRBJ2-3, with 7 bases fitting TRBD1. This TCR was recovered from an adult in good health. The CDR3 spells CASRRQGDTDTQYF. The CDR3 DNA sequence: TGTGCCAGCAGGCGGCAGGGGGACACAGATACGCAGTATTTT.